Listed below are T cell receptor beta chains from one sample, sequenced in a study of blood T cell repertoires in COVID-19. Profiling relied on immunoSEQ multiplex PCR, and the TCRdb table lists in-frame clones only, not all of them. The sample yields some 50,000 clones, roughly 77% seen once. The sequenced sample was peripheral blood. Source of these receptors: a human donor with active or convalescent COVID-19. The donor label of this sample is uncertain. CDR3s include the opening cysteine and the closing phenylalanine or tryptophan. D genes are given only for firm matches. The size entry is marked missing in some rows and otherwise reads once, few, many or a size class.

abundance: NA
v_gene: TRBV7-2
j_gene: TRBJ2-3
d_gene: NA
CDR3nt: TGTGCCAGCAGCCCCAGGCCAGATACGCAGTATTTT
CDR3aa: CASSPRPDTQYF

abundance: NA
v_gene: TRBV11-1
j_gene: TRBJ1-2
d_gene: NA
CDR3nt: TGTGCCAGCAGCTTAGACCCCCGAAGGCAGGGGTCTGGCTACACCTTC
CDR3aa: CASSLDPRRQGSGYTF

abundance: few
v_gene: TRBV2
j_gene: TRBJ2-3
d_gene: TRBD1
CDR3nt: TGTGCCAGCTCTCAGGGGGCAGATACGCAGTATTTT
CDR3aa: CASSQGADTQYF

abundance: NA
v_gene: TRBV15
j_gene: TRBJ1-1
d_gene: NA
CDR3nt: TGTGCCACCAGCTCACGATCTACCGTGGACACTGAAGCTTTCTTT
CDR3aa: CATSSRSTVDTEAFF

abundance: NA
v_gene: TRBV6-2/TRBV6-3
j_gene: TRBJ2-1
d_gene: TRBD2
CDR3nt: TGTGCCAGCAGCGACGGACTAGCGGGAGATACGCGCGATGAGCAGTTCTTC
CDR3aa: CASSDGLAGDTRDEQFF

abundance: NA
v_gene: TRBV13
j_gene: TRBJ1-3
d_gene: TRBD1
CDR3nt: TGTGCCAGCAGCAACAGGGGAGCTGGAAACACCATATATTTT
CDR3aa: CASSNRGAGNTIYF

abundance: NA
v_gene: TRBV9
j_gene: TRBJ1-2
d_gene: NA
CDR3nt: TGTGCCAGCAGCGTAGAGGGGTTTTATGGCTACACCTTC
CDR3aa: CASSVEGFYGYTF

abundance: NA
v_gene: TRBV5-1
j_gene: TRBJ2-1
d_gene: TRBD1
CDR3nt: TGCGCCAGCAGCTTACAGGGGCCCTCCTACAATGAGCAGTTCTTC
CDR3aa: CASSLQGPSYNEQFF

abundance: NA
v_gene: TRBV4-2
j_gene: TRBJ1-1
d_gene: NA
CDR3nt: TGTGCCAGCAGCCAAGGGACAGAAGCTTTCTTT
CDR3aa: CASSQGTEAFF

abundance: NA
v_gene: TRBV18
j_gene: TRBJ2-5
d_gene: NA
CDR3nt: TGTGCCAGCTCATCAGGGGAGACCCAGTACTTC
CDR3aa: CASSSGETQYF

abundance: few
v_gene: TRBV18
j_gene: TRBJ1-1
d_gene: NA
CDR3nt: TGTGCCAGCTCACCACGACAAAGAGCCATGAACACTGAAGCTTTCTTT
CDR3aa: CASSPRQRAMNTEAFF

abundance: few
v_gene: TRBV7-6
j_gene: TRBJ2-1
d_gene: NA
CDR3nt: TGTGCCAGCACCGCAACAGGGACCAATGAGCAGTTCTTC
CDR3aa: CASTATGTNEQFF

abundance: NA
v_gene: TRBV4-3
j_gene: TRBJ1-6
d_gene: NA
CDR3nt: TGCGCCAGCAGCCAACAGGGATTCGGTTCACCCCTCCACTTT
CDR3aa: CASSQQGFGSPLHF

abundance: NA
v_gene: TRBV5-1
j_gene: TRBJ2-7
d_gene: TRBD1
CDR3nt: TGCGCCAGCAGCTTAGTTTTAGGGGGCCCCGCGGACGAGCAGTACTTC
CDR3aa: CASSLVLGGPADEQYF

abundance: few
v_gene: TRBV11-3
j_gene: TRBJ2-7
d_gene: NA
CDR3nt: TGTGCCAGCAGCTTAGATTATCAGCGCGAGCAGTACTTC
CDR3aa: CASSLDYQREQYF

abundance: NA
v_gene: TRBV5-1
j_gene: TRBJ1-2
d_gene: TRBD1
CDR3nt: TGCGCCAGCAGCCTGGGACAGGTTGGCTATGGCTACACCTTC
CDR3aa: CASSLGQVGYGYTF

abundance: NA
v_gene: TRBV27
j_gene: TRBJ2-1
d_gene: TRBD2
CDR3nt: TGTGCCAGCAGTTTAGGTAGCGGGAGGGCCAGCTCCTACAATGAGCAGTTCTTC
CDR3aa: CASSLGSGRASSYNEQFF

abundance: NA
v_gene: TRBV6-5
j_gene: TRBJ2-3
d_gene: TRBD2
CDR3nt: TGTGCCAGCGGACAGACTAGCGGGAGGTCAAATACGCAGTATTTT
CDR3aa: CASGQTSGRSNTQYF